Presented here are 29 T cell receptor beta chains from one specimen sequenced in a study of shared clonotypes between healthy human individuals. The repertoire was sequenced with immunoSEQ multiplex PCR; TCRdb's copy has only in-frame clones and lacks some. Here the sample spans about 800,000 clones, 96% being singletons. The naive CD8 subset, CD45RO-negative cells positively selected for CCR7, excluded terminally differentiated effector memory CD45RA+ cells. Sequences were obtained from naive CD8+ T cells sorted from blood. These receptors were collected from a man aged 25-45 years in good health.

The V gene is TRBV5-1, the J gene TRBJ2-5; maybe TRBD1 (5 bases). The CDR3 length is 15 residues. Germline V gives CDR1 SGHRS, CDR2 YFSETQ. The V end lost 2 bases, the J end lost 2 bases, and 13 bases lay between the germline ends. In nucleotides, the CDR3 is TGCGCCAGCAGCTTATACGACAGTTTACAAGAGACCCAGTACTTC. It translates to CASSLYDSLQETQYF.

The chain employs TRBV4-1 and TRBJ2-7; D gene uncertain. Trimming removed 0 bases at V and 3 bases at J, with 9 bases between. The length of the CDR3 is 14 residues. Germline V gene data show CDR1 as MGHRA and CDR2 as YSYEKL. The CDR3 sequence: CASSQESWGYEQYF. In DNA, the CDR3 is TGCGCCAGCAGCCAAGAATCGTGGGGCTACGAGCAGTACTTC.

The V call is TRBV11-2, the J call TRBJ2-7; 7 bases are a match to TRBD1. This CDR3 has 14 amino acids. Per germline, CDR1 SGHAT and CDR2 FQNNGV. J lost 6 bases, V lost 1 base, and 6 bases had no gene match. CDR3 DNA sequence: TGTGCCAGCAGCTTAGGCTGGACAGGCCCCGAGCAGTACTTC. This encodes CASSLGWTGPEQYF.

The chain carries TRBV6-1 and TRBJ2-7; the match to TRBD1 covers 8 bases. The CDR3 sequence is 14 residues long. V shed 6 bases and J 1 base; nucleotides not matched to a gene: 5. The germline CDR1 and CDR2 sequences are MNHNS and SASEGT. The CDR3 reads CASSQGQGSYEQYF. As DNA, the CDR3 is TGTGCCAGCAGCCAAGGACAGGGTTCCTACGAGCAGTACTTC.

J is TRBJ2-5 and V is TRBV28, with D perhaps being TRBD1 or TRBD2 (5 bases each). The germline V and J ends were trimmed by 5 bases and 4 bases, with 14 bases remaining between them. This CDR3 region has 14 residues. Germline V CDR1 and CDR2: MDHEN, SYDVKM. The chain's CDR3 is CASSGQGAIETQYF. CDR3 sequence (DNA): TGTGCCAGCAGTGGGCAGGGAGCCATAGAGACCCAGTACTTC.

The chain links TRBV27 to TRBJ2-5; 7 bases map to TRBD1. V trimming: 4 bases; J trimming: 2 bases; junction bases outside the gene matches: 4. Per the germline V gene, CDR1 is MNHEY and CDR2 is SMNVEV (reference sequence). This CDR3 is 14 amino acids long. The CDR3 DNA reads TGTGCCAGCAGTTCTCTACAGGGGCAAGAGACCCAGTACTTC. Its protein product is CASSSLQGQETQYF.

This chain links TRBV4-3 with TRBJ2-1; the match to TRBD1 covers 9 bases. Germline lookup yields CDR1 LGHNA and CDR2 YSLEER. This CDR3 has 18 residues. V was clipped by 0 bases and J by 7 bases; unmatched bases: 13. Here the CDR3 reads CASSQDTTGTGLENEQFF. The CDR3, as DNA: TGCGCCAGCAGCCAAGATACGACCGGGACAGGGTTAGAAAATGAGCAGTTCTTC.

The chain uses TRBV6-5 and TRBJ1-2, with D maybe TRBD1 (5 bases). V gave up 8 bases and J gave up 6 bases, with 13 bases separating them. Germline V CDR1 and CDR2: MNHEY, SVGAGI. This CDR3 is built from 12 residues. Written as DNA, the CDR3 is TGTGCCAGCGGCCTGGGGCAGAATGGCTACACCTTC. Translated, it gives CASGLGQNGYTF.

In its sample, this clone was seen once. The chain combines TRBV13 with TRBJ2-2; TRBD1 matches at 9 bases. V was pared by 6 bases and J by 8 bases, with 1 base of the junction left unmatched. This CDR3 spans 12 amino acids. CDR1 and CDR2 (germline): PRHDT, FYEKMQ (reference sequence). The CDR3 DNA reads as TGTGCCAGCAGGACAGGGGGAGGGGAGCTGTTTTTT. Its protein is CASRTGGGELFF.

The J gene is TRBJ1-2, the V gene TRBV13; possible D gene TRBD1, 5 bases. V dropped 4 bases and J dropped 7 bases, with 13 bases sitting between them. The CDR3 covers 13 residues. Germline CDR1 reads PRHDT; CDR2 reads FYEKMQ (reference sequence). CDR3 in amino acids: CASSSGGRSGYTF. The CDR3 coding sequence is TGTGCCAGCAGCTCCGGGGGGAGATCTGGCTACACCTTC.

This sequence joins TRBV5-6 and TRBJ2-5; 7 positions match TRBD1. Germline values: CDR1 SGHDT, CDR2 YYEEEE. CDR3 length: 15 residues. V shed 0 bases, J shed 2 bases, and the junction held 4 bases outside the gene matches. The DNA of the CDR3 is TGTGCCAGCAGCTTGGAAATGGGACAGCAAGAGACCCAGTACTTC. The encoded protein is CASSLEMGQQETQYF.

The chain is built from TRBV11-2 and TRBJ2-7; D is perhaps TRBD1 or TRBD2 (5 bases each). This CDR3 is 13 amino acids long. The V and J ends lost 5 bases and 5 bases respectively, with 13 bases between them. Per the germline V gene, CDR1 is SGHAT and CDR2 is FQNNGV. For the CDR3, the DNA is TGTGCCAGCAGCGGGACCCCAGCCCACGAGCAGTACTTC. It translates to CASSGTPAHEQYF.

This clone was recorded only once. The V gene is TRBV7-2, the J gene TRBJ2-7, with 7 bases aligning to TRBD2. The CDR3 is made up of 14 amino acids. Trimming removed 3 bases from V and 0 bases from J; junction bases left unmatched: 2. The V gene's germline CDR1 is SGHTA and CDR2 FQGNSA. DNA of the CDR3: TGTGCCAGCAGCTTTAGCGGGTTCTCCTACGAGCAGTACTTC. Its translation is CASSFSGFSYEQYF. The entire variable domain, with the rest obtained from reference TRBV7-2 and TRBJ2-7, is as follows: GAGVSQSPSNKVTEKGKDVELRCDPISGHTALYWYRQSLGQGLEFLIYFQGNSAPDKSGLPSDRFSAERTGGSVSTLTIQRTQQEDSAVYLCASSFSGFSYEQYFGPGTRLTVT.

This clone was seen only once. The rearrangement links TRBV7-9 to TRBJ2-7; the D is unclear. Trimming took 3 bases from V and 3 from J, leaving 9 bases between them. The CDR3 is 13 amino acids. Germline V gives CDR1 SEHNR, CDR2 FQNEAQ (reference sequence). CDR3 sequence (DNA): TGTGCCAGCAGCTTGACGGGCGTCTACGAGCAGTACTTC. Protein product: CASSLTGVYEQYF.

J is TRBJ2-1 and V is TRBV4-1; D is uncertain. Trimming pared 0 bases from V and 8 bases from J, leaving 29 bases between. The CDR3 contains 20 residues. Germline CDR1 and CDR2: MGHRA and YSYEKL. CDR3 in amino acids: CASSQEESGWTSLPRDEQFF. CDR3 bases: TGCGCCAGCAGCCAAGAAGAATCCGGCTGGACGTCACTACCAAGGGATGAGCAGTTCTTC.

The rearrangement joins TRBV12-5 to TRBJ2-3; D gene unclear. The CDR3 contains 15 residues. The V gene lost 6 bases and the J gene lost 0 bases, with 13 bases spanning the gap. CDR1 LGHNT and CDR2 FRNRAP come from the germline V gene. In DNA, the CDR3 is TGTGCTAGTGGCGCAGGTGGAACTAGCACAGATACGCAGTATTTT. It translates to CASGAGGTSTDTQYF.

The rearrangement uses TRBV9 and TRBJ2-5; D is unclear. Germline V gene lookup returns CDR1 SGDLS and CDR2 YYNGEE. V lost 0 bases to trimming and J lost 0 bases, with 12 bases between them. This CDR3 spans 16 amino acids. Here the CDR3 reads CASSVAKGFYQETQYF. In DNA, the CDR3 is TGTGCCAGCAGCGTAGCTAAGGGTTTTTACCAAGAGACCCAGTACTTC.

Details on this clone: Within the sample, other DNA sequences also encode this same CDR3. V is TRBV27 and J is TRBJ2-1, with 10 bases identical to TRBD1. This CDR3 comprises 13 residues. Germline CDR1 MNHEY, CDR2 SMNVEV (reference sequence). Germline trimming cut 6 bases from V and 4 bases from J; bases unmatched to any gene: 0. The CDR3 coding sequence is TGTGCCAGCAGGGACAGGGGGTACAATGAGCAGTTCTTC. Translating gives CASRDRGYNEQFF.

This chain connects TRBV5-4 to TRBJ2-1; 10 bases match TRBD1. Trimming took 5 bases from V and 6 from J; bases not matched to a gene: 8. The CDR3 totals 15 residues. The germline gives CDR1 SGHNT, CDR2 YYREEE (reference sequence). The CDR3: CASRPPDRGINEQFF. In nucleotides, the CDR3 is TGTGCCAGCAGACCTCCGGACAGGGGGATCAATGAGCAGTTCTTC.

This sequence joins TRBV28 and TRBJ1-1; perhaps TRBD1 as D (5 bases). CDR1 is MDHEN and CDR2 is SYDVKM in the germline V gene. This CDR3 has 13 amino acids. Trimming stripped 3 bases from V and 4 bases from J, with 9 bases between. The chain's CDR3 is CASSFGGFTEAFF. The CDR3, as DNA: TGTGCCAGCAGTTTCGGGGGGTTCACTGAAGCTTTCTTT.

The genes are TRBV7-3 and TRBJ2-2; D uncertain. Trimming took 1 base from V and 6 from J, leaving 3 bases between them. This CDR3 comprises 12 residues. Germline V lookup: CDR1 SGHTA, CDR2 FQGTGA. The chain's CDR3 is CASSLIPGELFF. CDR3 DNA: TGTGCCAGCAGCTTAATTCCCGGGGAGCTGTTTTTT.

This clone was seen once. V is TRBV4-1 and J is TRBJ2-1; D possibly uses TRBD1 or TRBD2 (5 bases each). The CDR3 runs 14 residues. Germline lookup yields CDR1 MGHRA and CDR2 YSYEKL. V was trimmed by 3 bases and J by 6 bases, leaving 12 bases between them. The CDR3 reads CASSHWEQGNEQFF. The CDR3 coding sequence is TGCGCCAGCAGCCACTGGGAGCAGGGCAATGAGCAGTTCTTC.

The rearrangement links TRBV27 to TRBJ2-4; 9 bases agree with TRBD1. The CDR3 consists of 15 residues. V lost 8 bases to trimming and J lost 2 bases; unmatched junction nucleotides: 7. Germline V lookup: CDR1 MNHEY, CDR2 SMNVEV (reference sequence). The CDR3 DNA sequence: TGTGCCAGCGGGGAGGGACAGGGATCCAAAAACATTCAGTACTTC. Translation: CASGEGQGSKNIQYF.

The chain recombines TRBV7-9 with TRBJ2-7; possibly TRBD2 for D (6 bases). V dropped 0 bases and J dropped 5 bases, with 17 bases sitting between them. This CDR3 has 16 residues. Germline CDR1 is SEHNR and CDR2 is FQNEAQ (reference sequence). CDR3 protein: CASSLAVGGRADEQYF. The CDR3, as DNA: TGTGCCAGCAGCTTAGCGGTGGGAGGACGTGCGGACGAGCAGTACTTC. Full variable domain (remainder filled in from reference TRBV7-9 and TRBJ2-7): DTGVSQNPRHKITKRGQNVTFRCDPISEHNRLYWYRQTLGQGPEFLTYFQNEAQLEKSRLLSDRFSAERPKGSFSTLEIQRTEQGDSAMYLCASSLAVGGRADEQYFGPGTRLTVT.

This clone was detected only once. This chain joins TRBV9 and TRBJ2-1; D unclear. Per germline, CDR1 SGDLS and CDR2 YYNGEE. The CDR3 loop spans 12 amino acids. Trimming shortened V by 4 bases and J by 8 bases, and 10 bases separated the two germline ends. CDR3: CASSSRVDEQFF. For the CDR3, the DNA is TGTGCCAGCAGCTCTAGGGTGGATGAGCAGTTCTTC.

Here the CDR3 reads CASTDGDPRYYGYTF. DNA for the CDR3: TGTGCCAGCACCGATGGGGACCCAAGGTACTATGGCTACACCTTC. The chain is built from TRBV2 and TRBJ1-2; the D gene is possibly TRBD1 (5 bases). Germline lookup yields CDR1 SNHLY and CDR2 FYNNEI. The CDR3 loop spans 15 amino acids. The V and J ends lost 7 bases and 3 bases respectively, with 18 bases between them. The variable domain in full, with the rest retrieved from reference TRBV2 and TRBJ1-2, is EPEVTQTPSHQVTQMGQEVILRCVPISNHLYFYWYRQILGQKVEFLVSFYNNEISEKSEIFDDQFSVERPDGSNFTLKIRSTKLEDSAMYFCASTDGDPRYYGYTFGSGTRLTVV.

V gene TRBV5-1 combines with J gene TRBJ2-7; the D gene is possibly TRBD2 (5 bases). Trimming took off 7 bases at V and 3 bases at J, with 14 bases between the two ends. CDR1 is SGHRS and CDR2 is YFSETQ in the germline V gene. The CDR3 loop spans 13 amino acids. The CDR3 bases are TGCGCCAGCTCCCCCCTAGGAGGCTACGAGCAGTACTTC. It is translated as CASSPLGGYEQYF.

The chain couples TRBV29-1 to TRBJ2-2; 7 nucleotides agree with TRBD2. The junction had 7 bases not matched to a gene; V was cut back by 7 bases and J by 5 bases. The germline V gene has CDR1 SQVTM and CDR2 ANQGSEA. The CDR3 is 13 amino acids. CDR3 sequence (DNA): TGCAGCGCCCGGGACTACCAAACCGGGGAGCTGTTTTTT. Its protein product is CSARDYQTGELFF.

This clone was observed a single time. This chain links TRBV29-1 with TRBJ2-2; D is unclear. Trimming removed 7 bases from V and 4 bases from J, with 13 bases in between. Germline assignment: CDR1 SQVTM and CDR2 ANQGSEA. This CDR3 is 13 amino acids long. The CDR3 region is CSAEGRTTGELFF. Written as DNA, the CDR3 is TGCAGCGCCGAAGGGCGGACCACCGGGGAGCTGTTTTTT.